The rows below give T cell receptor beta chains drawn from one sample of a study of blood T cell repertoires in COVID-19. The repertoire was sequenced with immunoSEQ multiplex PCR; TCRdb's copy has only in-frame clones and lacks some. The sample includes 300,000 or so clones, about 89% seen only once; the top ten take 5% to 7.5%. Sequenced: peripheral blood. The receptors derive from a man younger than 35 who had recovered from COVID-19. The CDR3 runs from the conserved cysteine through the conserved F or W. The D gene is left open where the match is weak. Size values are once, few and many counts, or a class for expanded clones, and some rows have none.

clone_size | d_call | j_call | v_call | cdr3_aa | cdr3_nt
- | TRBD2 | TRBJ2-2 | TRBV19 | CATTPWPGGATGELFF | TGTGCCACTACCCCATGGCCGGGAGGGGCCACCGGGGAGCTGTTTTTT
once | TRBD1 | TRBJ1-2 | TRBV12-3/TRBV12-4 | CASSSVQGFGYTF | TGTGCCAGCAGTTCGGTACAGGGGTTTGGCTACACCTTC
- | - | TRBJ2-5 | TRBV10-3 | CAISDPDIAEGETQYF | TGTGCCATCAGTGACCCCGACATTGCGGAGGGAGAGACCCAGTACTTC
- | - | TRBJ1-1 | TRBV3-1/TRBV3-2 | CASSQGGFTGMNTEAFF | TGTGCCAGCAGCCAAGGTGGGTTTACAGGCATGAACACTGAAGCTTTCTTT
- | - | TRBJ1-4 | TRBV4-1 | CASSQESTGFRTNEKLFF | TGCGCCAGCAGCCAAGAAAGTACGGGTTTTAGGACTAATGAAAAACTGTTTTTT
- | TRBD1 | TRBJ1-5 | TRBV3-1/TRBV3-2 | CASSQDQGGNQPQHF | TGTGCCAGCAGCCAAGATCAGGGGGGAAACCAGCCCCAGCATTTT
- | - | TRBJ1-1 | TRBV4-1 | CASSYRDTRPHEAFF | TGCGCCAGCAGCTATAGGGACACGAGACCCCATGAAGCTTTCTTT
- | TRBD2 | TRBJ2-4 | TRBV19 | CASSSGLAGAKNIQYF | TGTGCCAGTAGTAGCGGACTAGCGGGAGCCAAAAACATTCAGTACTTC
- | TRBD2 | TRBJ2-1 | TRBV9 | CASRDGTGLGDPNEQFF | TGTGCCAGCAGAGATGGAACGGGACTAGGAGACCCCAATGAGCAGTTCTTC
- | - | TRBJ2-5 | TRBV4-1 | CASSQDNIQETQYF | TGCGCCAGCAGCCAAGATAACATCCAAGAGACCCAGTACTTC
- | TRBD1 | TRBJ2-2 | TRBV11-2 | CASSFRGQTGELFF | TGTGCCAGCAGCTTTAGGGGGCAAACCGGGGAGCTGTTTTTT
- | - | TRBJ2-3 | TRBV10-3 | CAIRPDSSTDTQYF | TGTGCCATCAGGCCAGACAGTAGCACAGATACGCAGTATTTT
- | TRBD1 | TRBJ2-5 | TRBV4-2 | CASSQGGQGWGVGETQYF | TGTGCCAGCAGCCAGGGTGGACAGGGTTGGGGTGTAGGGGAGACCCAGTACTTC
- | - | TRBJ1-2 | TRBV7-9 | CASSANTGWGGYTF | TGTGCCAGCAGCGCTAATACAGGATGGGGCGGCTACACCTTC
- | - | TRBJ1-2 | TRBV7-7 | CASRPGPRGYTF | TGTGCTAGCAGACCAGGGCCGCGGGGCTACACCTTC
- | - | TRBJ2-7 | TRBV2 | CASSDPYEQYF | TGTGCCAGCAGTGATCCATACGAGCAGTACTTC
few | TRBD1 | TRBJ1-1 | TRBV5-8 | CANLRGQGFTEAFF | TGTGCCAACCTCAGGGGGCAAGGATTCACTGAAGCTTTCTTT
- | TRBD2 | TRBJ2-3 | TRBV10-1 | CATRTSGGRNTDTQYF | TGCGCCACCCGGACTAGCGGGGGGCGGAACACAGATACGCAGTATTTT
- | - | TRBJ1-2 | TRBV4-1 | CASSRPGDGYGYTF | TGCGCCAGCTCACGCCCGGGGGACGGCTATGGCTACACCTTC
- | - | TRBJ1-6 | TRBV27 | CASSLYNSPLHF | TGTGCCAGCAGCCTCTATAATTCACCCCTCCACTTT
- | - | TRBJ1-5 | TRBV19 | CASSTGREGQPQHF | TGTGCCAGTAGTACAGGGAGGGAAGGTCAGCCCCAGCATTTT
few | - | TRBJ1-3 | TRBV7-9 | CASSFPSRDKSGNTIYF | TGTGCCAGCAGCTTCCCCTCGAGGGACAAGTCTGGAAACACCATATATTTT
- | - | TRBJ1-1 | TRBV27 | CASSLEGLNTEAFF | TGTGCCAGCAGCTTGGAGGGACTGAACACTGAAGCTTTCTTT
- | - | TRBJ2-7 | TRBV6-4 | CASSVKQGYEQYF | TGTGCCAGCAGTGTAAAACAGGGCTACGAGCAGTACTTC
few | - | TRBJ2-1 | TRBV7-2 | CASSLGAGLSYNEQFF | TGTGCCAGCAGCTTAGGGGCGGGACTCTCCTACAATGAGCAGTTCTTC
- | TRBD2 | TRBJ2-5 | TRBV13 | CASSSGGLETQYF | TGTGCCAGCAGCTCCGGGGGGTTGGAGACCCAGTACTTC
- | - | TRBJ2-7 | TRBV6-5 | CASSYSAAGGTYEQYF | TGTGCCAGCAGTTACTCGGCCGCCGGGGGTACCTACGAGCAGTACTTC
- | - | TRBJ2-1 | TRBV19 | CASRRVGAYNEQFF | TGTGCCAGTAGGAGGGTCGGAGCCTACAATGAGCAGTTCTTC
once | - | TRBJ2-2 | TRBV19 | CASSIRETGNTGELFF | TGTGCCAGTAGTATAAGGGAGACAGGGAACACCGGGGAGCTGTTTTTT
- | TRBD1 | TRBJ2-2 | TRBV27 | CASRTGGPGELFF | TGTGCCAGCAGAACAGGGGGACCCGGGGAGCTGTTTTTT
- | - | TRBJ1-1 | TRBV19 | CASSIGQREAFF | TGTGCCAGTAGTATCGGCCAGCGGGAAGCTTTCTTT
- | TRBD1 | TRBJ1-4 | TRBV6-1 | CASSEVGTDEKLFF | TGTGCCAGCAGTGAAGTGGGGACAGATGAAAAACTGTTTTTT
- | - | TRBJ2-1 | TRBV2 | CARGGDGVLDEQFF | TGTGCCAGAGGGGGAGATGGAGTGTTGGATGAGCAGTTCTTC
once | - | TRBJ2-3 | TRBV19 | CASSLTGPPDTQYF | TGTGCCAGTAGTTTGACAGGTCCCCCAGATACGCAGTATTTT
- | TRBD2 | TRBJ2-7 | TRBV27 | CASSLSGSPKEQYF | TGTGCCAGCAGTCTTAGCGGGAGCCCTAAGGAGCAGTACTTC
- | TRBD2 | TRBJ2-7 | TRBV9 | CASSTPPASGLPYEQYF | TGTGCCAGCAGCACCCCCCCCGCTAGCGGCTTGCCCTACGAGCAGTACTTC
- | TRBD2 | TRBJ2-1 | TRBV3-1/TRBV3-2 | CASSQVVGLAGDEQFF | TGTGCCAGCAGCCAAGTAGTTGGACTAGCGGGGGATGAGCAGTTCTTC
- | - | TRBJ1-2 | TRBV18 | CASTTDSNYGYTF | TGTGCCAGCACTACCGACAGCAACTATGGCTACACCTTC
once | TRBD2 | TRBJ2-3 | TRBV3-1/TRBV3-2 | CASSPLAGSAPSTDTQYF | TGTGCCAGCAGCCCACTAGCGGGGTCCGCCCCTAGCACAGATACGCAGTATTTT
- | TRBD1 | TRBJ1-1 | TRBV27 | CASRLGTGNTEAFF | TGTGCCAGCAGACTAGGGACAGGGAACACTGAAGCTTTCTTT
- | - | TRBJ1-5 | TRBV6-5 | CASSLQGGQPQHF | TGTGCCAGCAGCCTCCAGGGTGGTCAGCCCCAGCATTTT
- | TRBD1 | TRBJ1-1 | TRBV6-5 | CASSSRRGLSEAFF | TGTGCCAGCAGCTCCCGCAGGGGGCTCTCTGAAGCTTTCTTT
- | TRBD1 | TRBJ1-2 | TRBV2 | CASTGTGGNHYGYTF | TGTGCCAGCACAGGGACAGGGGGCAACCACTATGGCTACACCTTC
- | - | TRBJ1-1 | TRBV23-1 | CASSQTQTGNTEAFF | TGCGCCAGCAGTCAGACACAGACAGGGAACACTGAAGCTTTCTTT
- | - | TRBJ1-1 | TRBV10-3 | CAISESSRPGEAFF | TGTGCCATCAGTGAGTCATCGAGGCCAGGGGAAGCTTTCTTT
once | TRBD1 | TRBJ1-4 | TRBV6-5 | CASGPTGEGEKLFF | TGTGCCAGTGGGCCGACAGGGGAAGGTGAAAAACTGTTTTTT
- | TRBD1 | TRBJ1-2 | TRBV6-5 | CASSFGQGADGYTF | TGTGCCAGCAGTTTCGGACAGGGGGCTGATGGCTACACCTTC
- | TRBD1 | TRBJ1-2 | TRBV6-1 | CASSKGTGWADYGYTF | TGTGCCAGCAGTAAAGGGACAGGGTGGGCGGACTATGGCTACACCTTC
- | - | TRBJ1-6 | TRBV5-1 | CASSSRTDTYNSPLHF | TGCGCCAGCAGCTCCCGGACAGACACCTATAATTCACCCCTCCACTTT
once | - | TRBJ2-1 | TRBV5-4 | CASSLTAYNEQFF | TGTGCCAGCAGCTTAACAGCATACAATGAGCAGTTCTTC
- | - | TRBJ1-4 | TRBV29-1 | CSVEDTGVNEKLFF | TGCAGCGTTGAAGATACAGGTGTTAATGAAAAACTGTTTTTT
once | - | TRBJ1-1 | TRBV30 | CAVRGMNTEAFF | TGTGCTGTAAGGGGGATGAACACTGAAGCTTTCTTT
- | TRBD1 | TRBJ2-7 | TRBV7-9 | CASSSGQEPYEQYF | TGTGCCAGCAGCTCTGGACAGGAACCCTACGAGCAGTACTTC
- | - | TRBJ1-6 | TRBV9 | CASSVDGVSSYNSPLHF | TGTGCCAGCAGCGTAGACGGAGTTAGCTCCTATAATTCACCCCTCCACTTT
- | TRBD1 | TRBJ1-1 | TRBV3-1/TRBV3-2 | CASSQGYGSGQGKGLGTEAFF | TGTGCCAGCAGCCAGGGATACGGGAGCGGACAGGGTAAGGGGTTAGGCACTGAAGCTTTCTTT